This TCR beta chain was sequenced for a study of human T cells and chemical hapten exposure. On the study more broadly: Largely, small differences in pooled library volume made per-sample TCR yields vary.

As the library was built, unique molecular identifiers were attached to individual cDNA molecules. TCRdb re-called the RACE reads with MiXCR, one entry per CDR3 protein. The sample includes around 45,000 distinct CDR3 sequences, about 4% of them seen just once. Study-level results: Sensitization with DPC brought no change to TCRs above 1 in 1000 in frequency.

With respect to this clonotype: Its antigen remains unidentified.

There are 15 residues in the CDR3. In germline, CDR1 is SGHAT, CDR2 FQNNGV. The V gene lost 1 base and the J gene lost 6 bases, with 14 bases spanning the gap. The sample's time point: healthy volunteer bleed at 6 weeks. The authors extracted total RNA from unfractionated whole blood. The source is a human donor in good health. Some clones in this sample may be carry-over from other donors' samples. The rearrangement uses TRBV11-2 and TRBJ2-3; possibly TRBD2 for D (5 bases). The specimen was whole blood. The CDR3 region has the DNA TGTGCCAGCAGCTTAGTCGGAAGCGGTGCGGATACGCAGTATTTT. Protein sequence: CASSLVGSGADTQYF.